The present T cell receptor (beta chain) was sequenced within a study of cytomegalovirus exposure and HLA in healthy donors. Overall study: Sequencing of 150 million to 200 million T cells in an earlier analysis found 90 million to 120 million unique TCR beta sequences.

The primer mix had 60 Vbeta and 13 Jbeta primers. Profiling relied on immunoSEQ multiplex PCR, and the TCRdb table lists in-frame clones only, not all of them. This sample has approximately 170,000 clones, with approximately 84% found just once. Unmatched junction bases numbered 5, after V lost 4 bases and J lost 2 bases. Germline CDR1 reads SGHRS; CDR2 reads YFSETQ. This CDR3 contains 15 residues. V is TRBV5-1 and J is TRBJ2-7; TRBD1 matches 11 bases. This clonotype originated in a man between 25 and 39 years old in good health and CMV-seropositive. Sequenced input: PBMCs. The CDR3 DNA reads as TGCGCCAGCAGCCCTGGACAGGGGGCTGCCTACGAGCAGTACGTC. Translating gives CASSPGQGAAYEQYV.